This T cell receptor beta chain was profiled in a study of T cell responses to AZD1222 COVID-19 vaccine. Details on this clone: Its antigen is not identified.

CDR3 size: 17 residues. Germline loops: CDR1 SGHDT, CDR2 YYEEEE. Trimming shortened V by 0 bases and J by 4 bases, and 16 bases separated the two germline ends. Libraries were prepared by immunoSEQ multiplex PCR; TCRdb keeps only in-frame clonotypes and omits some of them. The sample includes nearly 110,000 clones, 87% seen only once; the top ten take around 4.9%. General observations from the study: Unmutated variant regions are reportedly the target of nearly half of TCRs that are spike-specific. Sampling that yielded the repertoires occurred only after the peak T cell response.

Second doses that came at about 4 or about 12 weeks were put together. Sequences were derived from peripheral blood, sampled 28 days after the second AZD1222 dose. J is TRBJ1-4 and V is TRBV5-6; possible D gene TRBD1, 5 bases. The TCR was taken from an adult who received the AZD1222 COVID-19 vaccine. The CDR3 region is CASSLGQLMGLNEKLFF. The DNA for the CDR3 is TGTGCCAGCAGCTTGGGCCAATTGATGGGACTTAATGAAAAACTGTTTTTT.